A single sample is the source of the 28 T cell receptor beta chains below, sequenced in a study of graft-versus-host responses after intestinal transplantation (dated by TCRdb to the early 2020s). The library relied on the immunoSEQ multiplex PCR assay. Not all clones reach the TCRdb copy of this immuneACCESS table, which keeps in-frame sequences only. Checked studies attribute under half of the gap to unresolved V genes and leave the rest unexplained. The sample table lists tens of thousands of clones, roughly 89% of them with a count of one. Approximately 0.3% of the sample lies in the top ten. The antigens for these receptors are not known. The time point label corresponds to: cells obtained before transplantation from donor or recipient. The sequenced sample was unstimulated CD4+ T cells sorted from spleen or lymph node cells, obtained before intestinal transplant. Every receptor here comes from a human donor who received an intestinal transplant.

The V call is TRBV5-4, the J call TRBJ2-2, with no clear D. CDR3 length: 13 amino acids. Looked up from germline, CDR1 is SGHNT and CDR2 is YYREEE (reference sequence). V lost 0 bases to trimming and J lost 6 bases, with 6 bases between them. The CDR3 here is CASSLGWAGELFF. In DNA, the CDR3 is TGTGCCAGCAGCTTGGGTTGGGCCGGGGAGCTGTTTTTT. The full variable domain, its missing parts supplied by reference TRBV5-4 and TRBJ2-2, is ETGVTQSPTHLIKTRGQQVTLRCSSQSGHNTVSWYQQALGQGPQFIFQYYREEENGRGNFPPRFSGLQFPNYSSELNVNALELDDSALYLCASSLGWAGELFFGEGSRLTVL.

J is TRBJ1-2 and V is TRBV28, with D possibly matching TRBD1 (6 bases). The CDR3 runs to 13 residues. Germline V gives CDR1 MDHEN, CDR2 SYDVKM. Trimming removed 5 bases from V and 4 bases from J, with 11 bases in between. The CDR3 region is CASSIQGSYGYTF. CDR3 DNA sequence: TGTGCCAGCAGTATACAGGGAAGCTATGGCTACACCTTC.

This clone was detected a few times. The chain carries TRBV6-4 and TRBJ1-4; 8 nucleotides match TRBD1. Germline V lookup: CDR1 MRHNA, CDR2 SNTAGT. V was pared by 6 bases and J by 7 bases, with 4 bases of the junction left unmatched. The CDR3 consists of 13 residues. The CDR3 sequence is CASRDRGFEKLFF. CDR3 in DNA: TGTGCCAGCAGAGACAGGGGTTTTGAAAAACTGTTTTTT.

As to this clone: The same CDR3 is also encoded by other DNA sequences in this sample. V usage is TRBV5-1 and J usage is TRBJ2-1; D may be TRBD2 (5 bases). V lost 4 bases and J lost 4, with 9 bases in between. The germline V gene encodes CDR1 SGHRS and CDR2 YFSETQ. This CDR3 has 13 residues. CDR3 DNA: TGCGCCAGCAGCCTCGGACTTTACAATGAGCAGTTCTTC. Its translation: CASSLGLYNEQFF.

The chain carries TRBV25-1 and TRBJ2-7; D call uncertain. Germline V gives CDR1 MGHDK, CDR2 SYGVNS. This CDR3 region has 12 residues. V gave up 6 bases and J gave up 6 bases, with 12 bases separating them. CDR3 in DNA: TGTGCCAGCAGCCCCCCGGTCGGCGAGCAGTACTTC. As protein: CASSPPVGEQYF.

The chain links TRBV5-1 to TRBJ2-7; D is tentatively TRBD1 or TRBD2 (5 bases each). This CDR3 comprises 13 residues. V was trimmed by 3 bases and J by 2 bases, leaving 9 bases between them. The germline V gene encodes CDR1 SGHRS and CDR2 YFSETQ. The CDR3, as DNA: TGCGCCAGCAGCTCGCAGGGACCCTACGAGCAGTACTTC. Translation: CASSSQGPYEQYF.

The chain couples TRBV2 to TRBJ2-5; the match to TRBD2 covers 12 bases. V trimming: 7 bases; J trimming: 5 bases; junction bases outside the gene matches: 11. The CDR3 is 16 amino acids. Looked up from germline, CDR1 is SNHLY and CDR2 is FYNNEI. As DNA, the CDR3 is TGTGCCAGCATCCCCCTAGCGGGAGGGCCCTCGGAGACCCAGTACTTC. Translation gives CASIPLAGGPSETQYF.

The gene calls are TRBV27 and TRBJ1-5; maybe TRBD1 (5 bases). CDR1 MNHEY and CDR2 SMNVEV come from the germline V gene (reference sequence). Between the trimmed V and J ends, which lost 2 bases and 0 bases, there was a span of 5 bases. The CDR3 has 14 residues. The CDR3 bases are TGTGCCAGCAGTTTAGGACATAGCAATCAGCCCCAGCATTTT. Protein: CASSLGHSNQPQHF.

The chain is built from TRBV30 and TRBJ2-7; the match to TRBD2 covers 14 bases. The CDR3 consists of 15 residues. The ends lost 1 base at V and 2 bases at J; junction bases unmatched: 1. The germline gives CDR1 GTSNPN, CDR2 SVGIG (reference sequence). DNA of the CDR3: TGTGCCTGGAGTGAGGGACTAGCGGGAGCCTACGAGCAGTACTTC. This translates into CAWSEGLAGAYEQYF.

The CDR3 DNA follows: TGTGCCAGCAGGGCGGACAGGGGGTTAGAGACCCAGTACTTC. It codes for CASRADRGLETQYF. The chain uses TRBV2 and TRBJ2-5; 10 bases line up with TRBD1. J was trimmed by 4 bases and V by 6 bases; bases with no gene match: 5. Germline V gene lookup returns CDR1 SNHLY and CDR2 FYNNEI. This CDR3 is 14 amino acids long. The full variable domain, completed using reference TRBV2 and TRBJ2-5, is EPEVTQTPSHQVTQMGQEVILRCVPISNHLYFYWYRQILGQKVEFLVSFYNNEISEKSEIFDDQFSVERPDGSNFTLKIRSTKLEDSAMYFCASRADRGLETQYFGPGTRLLVL.

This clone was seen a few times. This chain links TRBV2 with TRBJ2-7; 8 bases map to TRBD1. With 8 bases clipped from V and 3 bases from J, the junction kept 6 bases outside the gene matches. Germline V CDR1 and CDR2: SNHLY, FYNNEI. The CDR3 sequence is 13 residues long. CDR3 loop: CASRGQVSYEQYF. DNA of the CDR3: TGTGCCAGCCGGGGACAGGTGAGCTACGAGCAGTACTTC.

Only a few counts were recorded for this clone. This CDR3 is CASSDTGFGNQPQHF. CDR3 nucleotides: TGTGCCAGCAGCGACACAGGGTTCGGCAATCAGCCCCAGCATTTT. The gene calls are TRBV5-5 and TRBJ1-5; perhaps TRBD1 as D (6 bases). Per the germline V gene, CDR1 is SGHKS and CDR2 is YYEKEE (reference sequence). This CDR3 contains 15 residues. Trimming pared 4 bases from V and 2 bases from J, leaving 13 bases between.

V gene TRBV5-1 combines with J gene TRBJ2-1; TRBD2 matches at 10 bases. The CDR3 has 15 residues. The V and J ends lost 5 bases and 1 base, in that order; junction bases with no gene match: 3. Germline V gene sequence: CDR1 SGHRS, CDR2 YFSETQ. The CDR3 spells CASRSLAGSYNEQFF. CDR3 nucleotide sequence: TGCGCCAGCAGATCACTAGCGGGATCCTACAATGAGCAGTTCTTC.

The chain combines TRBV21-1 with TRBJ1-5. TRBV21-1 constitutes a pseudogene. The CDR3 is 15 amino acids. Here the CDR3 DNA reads TGTGCCGGCCCAACCGGGGACGGAAGCAATCAGCCCCAGCATTTT. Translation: CAGPTGDGSNQPQHF.

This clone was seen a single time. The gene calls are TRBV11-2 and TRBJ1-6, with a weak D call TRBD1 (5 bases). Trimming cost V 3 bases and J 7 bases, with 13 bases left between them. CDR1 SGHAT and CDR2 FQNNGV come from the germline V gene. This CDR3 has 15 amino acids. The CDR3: CASSFRDRPNSPLHF. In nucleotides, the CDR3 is TGTGCCAGCAGCTTCCGGGACCGCCCCAATTCACCCCTCCACTTT.

CDR3 sequence: CAWSVLTGEQYF. CDR3 nucleotides: TGTGCCTGGAGTGTACTTACGGGGGAGCAGTACTTC. The V call is TRBV30, the J call TRBJ2-7; tentatively, D is TRBD2 (5 bases). Germline lookup yields CDR1 GTSNPN and CDR2 SVGIG (reference sequence). V was shortened by 0 bases and J by 7 bases, with 10 bases between the two germline ends. The CDR3 is made up of 12 amino acids. Supplemented by reference TRBV30 and TRBJ2-7, the full variable domain reads SQTIHQWPATLVQPVGSPLSLECTVEGTSNPNLYWYRQAAGRGLQLLFYSVGIGQISSEVPQNLSASRPQDRQFILSSKKLLLSDSGFYLCAWSVLTGEQYFGPGTRLTVT.

The CDR3 loop reads CASRHPDSDTEAFF. CDR3 DNA: TGTGCCAGCAGGCACCCAGACAGCGACACTGAAGCTTTCTTT. The rearrangement uses TRBV6-5 and TRBJ1-1; a possible D gene is TRBD1 (5 bases). This CDR3 has 14 amino acids. CDR1 and CDR2 (germline): MNHEY, SVGAGI. Trimming pared 6 bases from V and 3 bases from J, leaving 14 bases between.

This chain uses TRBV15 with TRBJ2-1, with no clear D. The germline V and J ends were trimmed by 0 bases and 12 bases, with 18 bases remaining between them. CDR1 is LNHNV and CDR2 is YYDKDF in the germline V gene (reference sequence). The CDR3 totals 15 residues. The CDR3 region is CATSRDRWRSGWQFF. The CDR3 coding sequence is TGTGCCACCAGCAGAGATCGATGGCGGTCGGGTTGGCAGTTCTTC.

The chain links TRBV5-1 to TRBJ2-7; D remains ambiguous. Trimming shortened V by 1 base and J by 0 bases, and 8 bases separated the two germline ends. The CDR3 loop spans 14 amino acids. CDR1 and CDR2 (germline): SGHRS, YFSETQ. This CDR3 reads CASSLRYSSYEQYF. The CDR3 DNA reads TGCGCCAGCAGCTTGAGGTACAGCTCCTACGAGCAGTACTTC.

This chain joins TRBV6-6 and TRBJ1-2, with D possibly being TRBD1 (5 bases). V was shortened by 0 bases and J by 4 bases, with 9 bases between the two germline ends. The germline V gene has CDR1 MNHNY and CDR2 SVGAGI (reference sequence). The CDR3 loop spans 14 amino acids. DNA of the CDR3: TGTGCCAGCAGTTACTCCAGGACAATCTATGGCTACACCTTC. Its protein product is CASSYSRTIYGYTF.

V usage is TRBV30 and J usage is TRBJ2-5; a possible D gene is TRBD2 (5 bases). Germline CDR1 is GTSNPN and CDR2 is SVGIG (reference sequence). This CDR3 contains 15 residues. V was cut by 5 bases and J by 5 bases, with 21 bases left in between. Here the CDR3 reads CAWAPWQRYFETQYF. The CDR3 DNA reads TGTGCCTGGGCCCCGTGGCAGCGGTATTTTGAGACCCAGTACTTC. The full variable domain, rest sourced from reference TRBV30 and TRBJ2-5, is SQTIHQWPATLVQPVGSPLSLECTVEGTSNPNLYWYRQAAGRGLQLLFYSVGIGQISSEVPQNLSASRPQDRQFILSSKKLLLSDSGFYLCAWAPWQRYFETQYFGPGTRLLVL.

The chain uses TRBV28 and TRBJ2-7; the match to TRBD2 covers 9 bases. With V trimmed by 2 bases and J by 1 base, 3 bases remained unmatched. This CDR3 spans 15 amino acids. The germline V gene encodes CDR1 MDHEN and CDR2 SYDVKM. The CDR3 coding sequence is TGTGCCAGCAGTTTAATAGCGGGAGAGTCCTACGAGCAGTACTTC. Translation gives CASSLIAGESYEQYF.

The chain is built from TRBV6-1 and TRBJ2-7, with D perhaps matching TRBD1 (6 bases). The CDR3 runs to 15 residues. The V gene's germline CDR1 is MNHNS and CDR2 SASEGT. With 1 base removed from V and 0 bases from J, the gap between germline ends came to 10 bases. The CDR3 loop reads CASSEGGLSSYEQYF. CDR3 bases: TGTGCCAGCAGTGAAGGGGGGCTGAGCTCCTACGAGCAGTACTTC.

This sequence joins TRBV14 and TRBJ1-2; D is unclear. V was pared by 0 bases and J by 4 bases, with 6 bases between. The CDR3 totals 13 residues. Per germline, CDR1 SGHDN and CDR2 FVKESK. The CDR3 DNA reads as TGTGCCAGCAGCCAAGATCTTAGCTATGGCTACACCTTC. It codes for CASSQDLSYGYTF.

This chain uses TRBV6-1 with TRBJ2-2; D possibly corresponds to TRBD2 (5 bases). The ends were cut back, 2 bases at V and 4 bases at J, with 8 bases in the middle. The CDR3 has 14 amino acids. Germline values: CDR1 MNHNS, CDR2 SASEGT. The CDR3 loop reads CASSERAGTGELFF. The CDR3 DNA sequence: TGTGCCAGCAGTGAACGGGCGGGCACCGGGGAGCTGTTTTTT.

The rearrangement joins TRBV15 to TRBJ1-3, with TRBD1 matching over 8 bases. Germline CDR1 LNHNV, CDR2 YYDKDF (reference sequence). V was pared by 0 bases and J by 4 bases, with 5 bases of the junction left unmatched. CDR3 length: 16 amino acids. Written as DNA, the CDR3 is TGTGCCACCAGCAGAGATAACAGGGGGGAAGGAAACACCATATATTTT. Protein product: CATSRDNRGEGNTIYF.

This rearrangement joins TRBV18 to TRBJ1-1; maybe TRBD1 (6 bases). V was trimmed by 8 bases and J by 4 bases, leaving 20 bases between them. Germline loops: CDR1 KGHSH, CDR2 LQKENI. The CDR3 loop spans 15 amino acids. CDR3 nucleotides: TGTGCCAGCCGAACCTTGACAGGCCTGGGCACTGAAGCTTTCTTT. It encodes CASRTLTGLGTEAFF.

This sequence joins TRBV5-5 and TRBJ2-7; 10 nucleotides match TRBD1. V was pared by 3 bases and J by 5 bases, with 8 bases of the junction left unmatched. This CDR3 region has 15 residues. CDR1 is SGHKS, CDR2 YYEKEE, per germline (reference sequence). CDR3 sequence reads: CASSYKGTGEDEQYF. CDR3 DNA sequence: TGTGCCAGCAGCTACAAAGGGACAGGGGAGGACGAGCAGTACTTC.